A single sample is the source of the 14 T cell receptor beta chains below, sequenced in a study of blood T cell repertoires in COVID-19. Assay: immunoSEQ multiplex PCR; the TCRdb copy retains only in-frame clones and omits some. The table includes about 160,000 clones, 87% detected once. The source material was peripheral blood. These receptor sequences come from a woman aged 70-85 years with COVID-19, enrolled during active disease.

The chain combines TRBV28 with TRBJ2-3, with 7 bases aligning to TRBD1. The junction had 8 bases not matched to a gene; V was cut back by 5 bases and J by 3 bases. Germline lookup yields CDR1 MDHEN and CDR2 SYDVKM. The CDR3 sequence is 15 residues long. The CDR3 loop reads CASSPPKGATDTQYF. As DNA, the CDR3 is TGTGCCAGCAGTCCCCCAAAGGGGGCGACAGATACGCAGTATTTT.

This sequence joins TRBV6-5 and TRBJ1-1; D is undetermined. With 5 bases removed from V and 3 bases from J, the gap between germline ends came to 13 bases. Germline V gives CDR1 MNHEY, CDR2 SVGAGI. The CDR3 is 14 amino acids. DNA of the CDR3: TGTGCCAGCAGTCGTTGGGCGTCGGACACTGAAGCTTTCTTT. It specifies CASSRWASDTEAFF.

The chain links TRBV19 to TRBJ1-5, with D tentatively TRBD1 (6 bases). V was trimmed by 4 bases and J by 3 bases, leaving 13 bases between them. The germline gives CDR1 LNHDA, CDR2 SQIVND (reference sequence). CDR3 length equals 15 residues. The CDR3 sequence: CASSTAGTLNQPQHF. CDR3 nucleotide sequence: TGTGCCAGTAGTACTGCCGGGACACTCAATCAGCCCCAGCATTTT. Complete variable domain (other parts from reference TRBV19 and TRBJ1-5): DGGITQSPKYLFRKEGQNVTLSCEQNLNHDAMYWYRQDPGQGLRLIYYSQIVNDFQKGDIAEGYSVSREKKESFPLTVTSAQKNPTAFYLCASSTAGTLNQPQHFGDGTRLSIL.

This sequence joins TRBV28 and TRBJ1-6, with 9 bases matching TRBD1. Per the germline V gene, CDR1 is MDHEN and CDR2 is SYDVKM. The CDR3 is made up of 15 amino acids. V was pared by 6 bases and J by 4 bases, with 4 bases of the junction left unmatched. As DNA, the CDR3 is TGTGCCAGCAGGGTACAGGGGGCATATAATTCACCCCTCCACTTT. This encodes CASRVQGAYNSPLHF. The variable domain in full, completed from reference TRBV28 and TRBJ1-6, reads DVKVTQSSRYLVKRTGEKVFLECVQDMDHENMFWYRQDPGLGLRLIYFSYDVKMKEKGDIPEGYSVSREKKERFSLILESASTNQTSMYLCASRVQGAYNSPLHFGNGTRLTVT.

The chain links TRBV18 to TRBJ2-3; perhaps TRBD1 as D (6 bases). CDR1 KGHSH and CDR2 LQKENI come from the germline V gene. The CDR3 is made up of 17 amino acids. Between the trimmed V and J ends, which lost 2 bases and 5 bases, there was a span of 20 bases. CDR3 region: CASSPMSDRQPKDTQYF. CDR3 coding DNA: TGTGCCAGCTCACCAATGTCAGACAGGCAACCCAAAGATACGCAGTATTTT.

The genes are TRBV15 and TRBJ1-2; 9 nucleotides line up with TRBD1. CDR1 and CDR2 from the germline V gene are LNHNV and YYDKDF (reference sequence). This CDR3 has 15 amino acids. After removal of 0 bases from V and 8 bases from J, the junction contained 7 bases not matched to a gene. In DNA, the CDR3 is TGTGCCACCAGCAGAGAGGGACAGGGAAGGATGGGCTACACCTTC. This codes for CATSREGQGRMGYTF.

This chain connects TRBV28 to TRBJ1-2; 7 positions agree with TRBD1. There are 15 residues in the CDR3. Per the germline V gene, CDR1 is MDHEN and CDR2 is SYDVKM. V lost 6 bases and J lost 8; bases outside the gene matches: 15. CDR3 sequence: CASSPGGGGAWGYTF. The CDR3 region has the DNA TGTGCCAGCAGCCCCGGCGGAGGGGGCGCATGGGGCTACACCTTC.

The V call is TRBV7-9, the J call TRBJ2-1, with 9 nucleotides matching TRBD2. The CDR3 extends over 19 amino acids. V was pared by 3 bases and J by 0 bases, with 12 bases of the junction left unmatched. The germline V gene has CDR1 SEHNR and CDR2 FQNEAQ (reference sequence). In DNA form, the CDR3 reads TGTGCCAGCAGCTTTTTGGCGGGGGGGTCGTCGGGCTCCTACAATGAGCAGTTCTTC. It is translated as CASSFLAGGSSGSYNEQFF.

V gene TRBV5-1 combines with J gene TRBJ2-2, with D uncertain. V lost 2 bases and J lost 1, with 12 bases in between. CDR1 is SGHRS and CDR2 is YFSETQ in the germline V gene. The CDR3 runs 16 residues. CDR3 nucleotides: TGCGCCAGCAGCTTTGTTTATTCAGGGAACACCGGGGAGCTGTTTTTT. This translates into CASSFVYSGNTGELFF.

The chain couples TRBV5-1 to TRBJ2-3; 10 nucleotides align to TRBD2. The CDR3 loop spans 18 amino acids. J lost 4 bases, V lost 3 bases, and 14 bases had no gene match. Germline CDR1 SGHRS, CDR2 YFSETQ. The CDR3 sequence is CASSYLLSGTSVADTQYF. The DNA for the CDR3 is TGCGCCAGCAGCTACCTTTTGTCTGGGACTAGCGTAGCAGATACGCAGTATTTT. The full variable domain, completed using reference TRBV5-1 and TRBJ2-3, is KAGVTQTPRYLIKTRGQQVTLSCSPISGHRSVSWYQQTPGQGLQFLFEYFSETQRNKGNFPGRFSGRQFSNSRSEMNVSTLELGDSALYLCASSYLLSGTSVADTQYFGPGTRLTVL.

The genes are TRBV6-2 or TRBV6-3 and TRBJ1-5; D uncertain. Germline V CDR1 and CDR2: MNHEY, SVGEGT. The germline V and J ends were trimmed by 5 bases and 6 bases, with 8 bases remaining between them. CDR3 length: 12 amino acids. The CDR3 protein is CASSKLSQPQHF. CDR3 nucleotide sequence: TGTGCCAGCAGTAAGCTTAGTCAGCCCCAGCATTTT.

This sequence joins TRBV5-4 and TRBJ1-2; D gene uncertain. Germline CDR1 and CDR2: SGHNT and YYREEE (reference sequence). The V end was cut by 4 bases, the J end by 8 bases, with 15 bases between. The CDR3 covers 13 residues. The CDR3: CASSLDGAGGYTF. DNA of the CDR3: TGTGCCAGCAGCCTGGACGGAGCTGGAGGCTACACCTTC.

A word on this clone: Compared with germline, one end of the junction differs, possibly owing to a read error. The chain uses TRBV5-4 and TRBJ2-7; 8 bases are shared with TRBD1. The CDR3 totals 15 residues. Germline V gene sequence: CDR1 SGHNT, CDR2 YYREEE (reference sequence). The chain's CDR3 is CASSWGDRGGLERYF. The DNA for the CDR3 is TGTGCCAGCAGCTGGGGTGACAGGGGCGGCCTCGAGCGGTACTTC.

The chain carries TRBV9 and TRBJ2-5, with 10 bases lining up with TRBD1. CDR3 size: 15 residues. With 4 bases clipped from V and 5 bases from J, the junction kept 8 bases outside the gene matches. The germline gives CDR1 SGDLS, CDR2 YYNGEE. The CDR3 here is CASSHPDRGRETQYF. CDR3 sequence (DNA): TGTGCCAGCAGCCACCCGGACAGGGGGAGGGAGACCCAGTACTTC.